The sequence of this T cell receptor (beta chain) was determined in a study of PD-1 and CTLA-4 blockade in melanoma (dated by TCRdb to the early 2020s). Context from the whole study: In patients with melanoma, the study measured the effects of PD-1 blockade versus CTLA-4 blockade on the melanoma-reactive CD8 T cell response.

With respect to this clone: Its binding antigen is unknown. Per-base qualities were not stored, and no clone one base away is much larger.

Library preparation was by the immunoSEQ multiplex PCR assay. The immuneACCESS repertoire file appears here via TCRdb, limited to in-frame rearrangements. These files lack a portion of the clones; in checked studies, under half of the deficit traces to unresolved V genes, and the cause of the others is not known. The sample table holds tens of thousands of clones, of which around 89% were seen once. The ten largest account for around 7.6% of the sample. The junction carries 12 bases between V and J, which are trimmed by 5 bases and 8 bases respectively. As encoded in the germline V gene (reference sequence), CDR1 is GTSNPN while CDR2 is SVGIG. From its cysteine to its phenylalanine, the CDR3 spans 11 amino acids. Of the read, only the CDR3 DNA is kept; its 33 bases are in frame from base 1.

The sequences come from CD8+ T cells from peripheral blood, collected before anti-PD-1 treatment. The sequence joins TRBV30 to TRBJ1-1; a confident D gene designation cannot be given. This TCR was recovered from a human donor with melanoma. At the DNA level, the sequence is TGTGCCTGGGCCCGTACGGGAGAAGCTTTCTTT. Translation gives CAWARTGEAFF.